Sequencing of this TCR beta chain was carried out in a study of shared clonotypes between healthy human individuals. Study-level findings and limits: Naive subsets typically showed greater estimated richness than memory subsets. Clonotype sharing across a few donors was observed for about 5.2% of naive CD4 clonotypes.

CDR3 length equals 12 residues. The ends were cut back, 0 bases at V and 4 bases at J, with 7 bases in the middle. Germline V lookup: CDR1 SQVTM, CDR2 ANQGSEA. On this clone itself: Its antigen remains unknown. Additional DNA sequences in this sample encode the identical CDR3.

Sequencing used immunoSEQ multiplex PCR; TCRdb keeps in-frame clones, though not all of them. The sample shows around 560,000 clones, 85% to 95% of them seen only once. It was CD45RO-negative cells, positively selected for CCR7, that made up naive CD8 cells, with terminally differentiated effector memory CD45RA+ cells excluded. Within Nashville, Tennessee resided all donors, each a Caucasian adult. Sequenced: naive CD8+ T cells sorted from blood. This clonotype originated in a woman in her twenties or thirties in good health. This chain links TRBV29-1 with TRBJ2-7; possibly TRBD2 for D (6 bases). CDR3 in amino acids: CSVEDGLYEQYF. The DNA for the CDR3 is TGCAGCGTTGAAGATGGACTATACGAGCAGTACTTC.